This TCR beta chain was profiled in a study of CD8 T cells in Susac syndrome. Study-wide context: When blood was collected, patients with Susac syndrome were therapy-naive, were taking corticosteroids, or were receiving intravenous immunoglobulin alone.

CDR1 SGHRS and CDR2 YFSETQ come from the germline V gene. The CDR3 spans 13 residues. This clonotype occurred a few times. At one end the junction does not follow the germline gene, possibly because of a read error. Sequencing targeted TCR beta in blood CD8+ and CD4+ T cells. TEMRA cells were FACS-enriched, while CD8+ and CD4+ T cells were negatively isolated. Random hexamers were used to reverse transcribe roughly 0.5 to 1 ug of RNA. immunoSEQ multiplex PCR amplified TCR beta CDR3 across 54 Vbeta, 13 Jbeta. TCRdb redid the calling of the immunoSEQ multiplex PCR reads with MiXCR, one entry per CDR3 protein. The sample consists of over 150,000 distinct CDR3 sequences, roughly 95% of them appearing once.

Sequencing used CD4+ T cells from PBMCs. The TCR comes from a human donor with Susac syndrome. V gene TRBV5-1 combines with J gene TRBJ2-3; D is undetermined. CDR3 protein: CASSLAGADTQYF. DNA for the CDR3: TGTGCCAGCAGCTTAGCCGGCGCCGATACGCAGTATTTT.